These 5 T cell receptor beta chains were sequenced from one sample in a study of T cells in Graves' hyperthyroidism and ophthalmopathy. Researchers amplified the TCR beta CDR3 regions from RNA transcripts. TCR CDR3 regions were first amplified by RT-PCR with HTBI primers. TCRdb re-called the multiplex PCR reads through MiXCR, storing one row per CDR3 protein. The sample has about half a million distinct CDR3 sequences, 22% seen once. The source material was blood. The source is a woman in her 70s with Graves' ophthalmopathy.

In this sample, this clonotype turned up a few times. CDR3 coding DNA: TGTGCCAGCAGCTTATGGACGGGAGGGCACACAGATACGCAGTATTTT. Its protein is CASSLWTGGHTDTQYF. The chain couples TRBV7-9 to TRBJ2-3; 8 bases line up with TRBD2. This CDR3 has 16 amino acids. The germline gives CDR1 SEHNR, CDR2 FQNEAQ (reference sequence). J gave up 2 bases and V 2 bases, and 6 bases lay outside the gene matches.

The chain is built from TRBV4-1 and TRBJ2-1; TRBD1 matches 7 bases. The CDR3 contains 18 residues. With 4 bases clipped from V and 7 bases from J, the junction kept 19 bases outside the gene matches. Germline V gives CDR1 MGHRA, CDR2 YSYEKL. The CDR3 is CASSRKVGQRTDENEQFF. CDR3 sequence (DNA): TGCGCCAGCAGCCGAAAAGTGGGACAGAGGACCGACGAGAATGAGCAGTTCTTC.

V usage is TRBV5-6 and J usage is TRBJ2-5, with D possibly TRBD1 on 6 matching bases. Trimming stripped 5 bases from V and 4 bases from J, with 15 bases between. Germline assignment: CDR1 SGHDT and CDR2 YYEEEE. The length of the CDR3 is 14 residues. CDR3 coding DNA: TGTGCCAGCAGACGTCCAGGGGTTTTAGAGACCCAGTACTTC. This sequence encodes CASRRPGVLETQYF.

This chain links TRBV3-1 with TRBJ2-6; D unclear. V was clipped by 7 bases and J by 0 bases, with 10 bases between them. This CDR3 contains 15 residues. The germline V gene encodes CDR1 LGHDT and CDR2 YNNKEL (reference sequence). The CDR3 here is CASTKGLSGANVLTF. CDR3 sequence (DNA): TGTGCCAGCACCAAGGGCCTCTCTGGGGCCAACGTCCTGACTTTC.

This clonotype was observed a handful of times. DNA for the CDR3: TGTGCCAGCTCACCCCCGAGGACAGGGTCGGGCACTGAAGCTTTCTTT. It specifies CASSPPRTGSGTEAFF. This chain uses TRBV18 with TRBJ1-1; 8 nucleotides agree with TRBD1. With V trimmed by 3 bases and J by 4 bases, 10 bases remained unmatched. This CDR3 contains 16 residues. Looked up from germline, CDR1 is KGHSH and CDR2 is LQKENI.